Listed below are T cell receptor beta chains from one sample, sequenced in a study of cytomegalovirus exposure and HLA in healthy donors. Using immunoSEQ multiplex PCR, the repertoire was profiled, and TCRdb retains in-frame clones only, with some absent. This sample has 140,000 to 150,000 clones, with approximately 80% found just once. The sample taken for sequencing was PBMCs. These receptors were taken from a man aged 35 to 55 in good health and CMV-seronegative. Each CDR3 is given with its conserved first and last residue. Fields, in order: V gene, clone size, J gene, CDR3 protein. The size field is filled for only some rows; it gives once, few, many or a size class.

TRBV2	once	TRBJ1-1	CASRDSGRDAFF
TRBV2	few	TRBJ1-2	CASSETQIYGYTF
TRBV27	NA	TRBJ2-1	CASSPALRGNEQFF
TRBV27	NA	TRBJ2-7	CASSLSTIIGEQYF
TRBV27	NA	TRBJ2-7	CASSPRVSYEQYF
TRBV2	NA	TRBJ2-3	CASRRLGQLTSTDTQYF
TRBV5-6	NA	TRBJ2-5	CASSVKTGTRETQYF
TRBV6-4	NA	TRBJ1-6	CASRDRGNSPLHF
TRBV16	NA	TRBJ2-2	CASSPGTGVTGELFF
TRBV6-6	NA	TRBJ2-1	CASSLAVNEQFF
TRBV5-6	NA	TRBJ1-5	CASSLGFQYSNQPQHF
TRBV11-3	NA	TRBJ1-1	CASSPNGGSTEAFF
TRBV20-1	NA	TRBJ2-5	CSARAGETQYF
TRBV5-6	NA	TRBJ2-7	CASSLGWDTRYEQYF
TRBV7-9	NA	TRBJ1-5	CASSLGGLGQPQHF
TRBV6-5	NA	NA	CASRGTLGLYEQYF
TRBV13	NA	TRBJ2-5	CASSTNSLAPPSRETQYF
TRBV7-9	NA	TRBJ1-6	CASSPSDMASPLHF
TRBV7-2	once	TRBJ2-6	CASSLEGSGANVLTF
TRBV10-3	NA	TRBJ2-1	CAISGASGGPNEQFF
TRBV7-9	NA	TRBJ2-7	CASILVGQGSSYEQYF
TRBV27	NA	TRBJ1-1	CASSRRTGRDTEAFF
TRBV6-5	NA	TRBJ2-3	CASSYGGGSDTQYF
TRBV20-1	NA	TRBJ1-1	CSANRANEAFF
TRBV2	NA	TRBJ1-5	CASSPGNQPQHF
TRBV5-1	NA	TRBJ1-1	CASSLATANTEAFF
TRBV25-1	NA	NA	CASSGQTPLAEQYF
TRBV5-1	NA	TRBJ2-2	CASSLEGENTGELFF
TRBV5-1	few	TRBJ2-7	CASYRQGSYEQYF
TRBV18	NA	TRBJ2-1	CASSLRQVQSSYNEQFF
TRBV4-3	NA	TRBJ2-6	CASSQDLIGGTGSGNVLTF
TRBV5-1	NA	TRBJ2-7	CASSPMQGSNEQYF
TRBV11-2	NA	TRBJ2-5	CASSSTSGTSLQETYF
TRBV14	once	TRBJ1-2	CASSQLSRGPYGYTF
TRBV7-9	NA	TRBJ1-4	CASSLGQPNEKLFF
TRBV7-2	NA	TRBJ2-5	CASSLAGMTQYF
TRBV27	NA	TRBJ1-5	CASSQANSNQPQHF
TRBV5-1	NA	TRBJ2-7	CASSFRTEFNYEQYF
TRBV7-9	NA	TRBJ2-5	CASSLGLAGAQETQYF
TRBV25-1	NA	TRBJ1-6	CASSVVNSPLHF
TRBV5-4	NA	TRBJ2-7	CASSNRGVEQYF
TRBV4-1	NA	TRBJ2-7	CASSQVADYEQYF
TRBV2	NA	TRBJ1-1	CASRARGPNTEAFF
TRBV5-4	NA	TRBJ1-6	CASSLQGGSPLHF
TRBV14	NA	TRBJ1-1	CASSQGGGLYNTEAFF
TRBV28	once	TRBJ2-2	CASSLTGGRTGELFF
TRBV30	NA	TRBJ2-7	CAWSVPAVSYEQYF
TRBV15	NA	TRBJ1-1	CATSSRYNAGGTEAFF
TRBV14	NA	TRBJ2-5	CASSQRGGLETQYF
TRBV15	few	TRBJ1-1	CATSRDFRGSNTEAFF
TRBV14	NA	TRBJ2-3	CASSQDEGTSGDGTISTDTQYF
TRBV7-6	NA	TRBJ1-4	CASSLGPRLTPNEKLFF